A single sample is the source of the 32 T cell receptor beta chains below, sequenced in a study of neoadjuvant anti-PD-1 for oral cavity cancer. The table came from immunoSEQ multiplex PCR; TCRdb's copy has only in-frame clones and leaves some out. Seen here are tens of thousands of clones, 70% to 90% observed once, and the top ten hold around 2.8%. Specified time point: after neoadjuvant nivolumab, at surgical resection. The input for sequencing was PBMCs, taken after nivolumab (anti-PD-1) treatment. All receptors derive from a person aged 40 to 85 with oral cavity squamous cell carcinoma.

This sequence joins TRBV9 and TRBJ2-3; TRBD2 aligns across 15 bases. Germline V gene sequence: CDR1 SGDLS, CDR2 YYNGEE. The length of the CDR3 is 18 residues. The trim removed 2 bases at V and 6 bases at J, leaving 10 bases unmatched. The CDR3 here is CASSVVGLAGGFGDTQYF. As DNA, the CDR3 is TGTGCCAGCAGCGTTGTCGGACTAGCGGGAGGGTTCGGCGATACGCAGTATTTT.

This rearrangement joins TRBV11-3 to TRBJ2-3; 9 bases fit TRBD1. Germline V lookup: CDR1 SGHNT, CDR2 YENEEA. CDR3 length: 15 residues. The V gene end was trimmed by 4 bases and the J gene end by 0 bases; junction bases not matched to a gene: 2. The CDR3 region has the DNA TGTGCCAGCAGCTCGGGACAGGGCAGCACAGATACGCAGTATTTT. Protein product: CASSSGQGSTDTQYF.

J is TRBJ2-1 and V is TRBV2; 9 bases match TRBD2. The CDR3 has 15 amino acids. The trim removed 3 bases at V and 4 bases at J, leaving 4 bases unmatched. CDR1 is SNHLY, CDR2 FYNNEI, per germline. CDR3 sequence (DNA): TGTGCCAGCAGTGAGCAGCGGGGGGCTTACAATGAGCAGTTCTTC. It translates to CASSEQRGAYNEQFF.

V is TRBV5-1 and J is TRBJ1-3, with a weak D call TRBD1 (5 bases). V was cut by 0 bases and J by 0 bases, with 10 bases left in between. Per germline, CDR1 SGHRS and CDR2 YFSETQ. The CDR3 consists of 16 residues. CDR3 sequence: CASSLVSGTSGNTIYF. CDR3 DNA sequence: TGCGCCAGCAGCTTGGTTTCGGGGACCTCTGGAAACACCATATATTTT.

J is TRBJ2-1 and V is TRBV5-1; the D gene is possibly TRBD2 (6 bases). The CDR3 runs to 14 residues. Germline CDR1 SGHRS, CDR2 YFSETQ. With 0 bases removed from V and 9 bases from J, the gap between germline ends came to 13 bases. The CDR3 loop is CASSLGLEGSEQFF. The CDR3 DNA is TGCGCCAGCAGCTTGGGACTAGAGGGATCTGAGCAGTTCTTC.

This sequence joins TRBV4-1 and TRBJ1-2, with 9 bases that match TRBD1. The CDR3 spans 14 residues. After removal of 1 base from V and 8 bases from J, the junction contained 5 bases not matched to a gene. Germline CDR1 and CDR2: MGHRA and YSYEKL. The CDR3 loop is CASSQGDRVGGYTF. As DNA, the CDR3 is TGCGCCAGCAGCCAAGGGGACAGGGTGGGAGGCTACACCTTC.

In its sample, this clone was seen once. This chain joins TRBV14 and TRBJ1-1; no clear D gene. V was shortened by 2 bases and J by 5 bases, with 12 bases between the two germline ends. Germline V CDR1 and CDR2: SGHDN, FVKESK. The CDR3 is 14 amino acids. Here the CDR3 DNA reads TGTGCCAGCAGCCAATTCAAAGGGAGAACTGAAGCTTTCTTT. It is translated as CASSQFKGRTEAFF.

This chain connects TRBV6-1 to TRBJ1-5; D gene uncertain. Germline-derived CDR1 and CDR2 are MNHNS and SASEGT. Trimming shortened V by 7 bases and J by 8 bases, and 21 bases separated the two germline ends. The CDR3 is 15 amino acids. The CDR3 nucleotides are TGTGCCAGCACCCTAACAGCAAACCTACGGGAGCCCCAGCATTTT. It encodes CASTLTANLREPQHF.

The chain carries TRBV29-1 and TRBJ2-1, with 12 bases lining up with TRBD2. The CDR3 length is 14 residues. J was trimmed by 5 bases and V by 6 bases; bases with no gene match: 5. In germline, CDR1 is SQVTM, CDR2 ANQGSEA. The CDR3 DNA sequence: TGCAGCGTCTGGACTAGCGGGATTAACAATGAGCAGTTCTTC. Amino acid sequence: CSVWTSGINNEQFF.

The chain employs TRBV27 and TRBJ2-2, with D possibly matching TRBD1 (7 bases). The CDR3 is 16 amino acids. V was pared by 6 bases and J by 6 bases, with 20 bases between. Germline V CDR1 and CDR2: MNHEY, SMNVEV (reference sequence). The CDR3 DNA reads TGTGCCAGCAGGTACCAGGGGGGCGTTTTTGCCGGGGAGCTGTTTTTT. This sequence encodes CASRYQGGVFAGELFF.

In this sample, this clone turned up once. The chain employs TRBV19 and TRBJ1-2; D may be TRBD1 (5 bases). Germline V gene lookup returns CDR1 LNHDA and CDR2 SQIVND (reference sequence). The CDR3 is 15 amino acids. V shed 0 bases and J shed 2 bases, with 10 bases lying between them. The chain's CDR3 is CASSIDGQRNYGYTF. The CDR3 DNA sequence: TGTGCCAGTAGTATAGACGGACAAAGGAACTATGGCTACACCTTC.

The chain links TRBV21-1 to TRBJ2-1. TRBV21-1 is given as a pseudogene. The CDR3 is made up of 13 amino acids. Written as DNA, the CDR3 is TGTGCCAGCAGCTCCCCCGATTACAATGAGCAGTTCTTC. Residues: CASSSPDYNEQFF.

This rearrangement joins TRBV27 to TRBJ2-3, with D hard to call. The CDR3 runs to 14 residues. The germline gives CDR1 MNHEY, CDR2 SMNVEV (reference sequence). Trimming pared 5 bases from V and 3 bases from J, leaving 12 bases between. CDR3 sequence reads: CASSPRQRTDTQYF. As DNA, the CDR3 is TGTGCCAGCAGTCCCCGACAAAGGACAGATACGCAGTATTTT.

The chain joins TRBV5-1 to TRBJ2-7; D not resolved. Trimming shortened V by 0 bases and J by 2 bases, and 6 bases separated the two germline ends. The CDR3 sequence is 13 residues long. Germline lookup yields CDR1 SGHRS and CDR2 YFSETQ. This CDR3 is CASSLDQTYEQYF. DNA for the CDR3: TGCGCCAGCAGCTTGGATCAGACCTACGAGCAGTACTTC.

J is TRBJ2-5 and V is TRBV2, with no clear D. CDR1 and CDR2 from the germline V gene are SNHLY and FYNNEI. CDR3 length equals 19 residues. V shed 8 bases and J shed 5 bases, with 33 bases lying between them. The CDR3 nucleotides read TGTGCCAGCCTCCTTGGGATCTTAGTGGCGAGACAAGGTGGGGAGACCCAGTACTTC. Its translation is CASLLGILVARQGGETQYF.

The V and J genes are TRBV5-1 and TRBJ2-2; 8 bases match TRBD1. This CDR3 is built from 15 residues. Per germline, CDR1 SGHRS and CDR2 YFSETQ. The V segment lost 4 bases and the J segment 3 bases; nucleotides outside the gene matches: 5. The CDR3 region is CASSIPTGDTGELFF. Here the CDR3 DNA reads TGCGCCAGCAGCATACCGACAGGGGACACCGGGGAGCTGTTTTTT.

The chain links TRBV7-8 to TRBJ2-7, with D perhaps TRBD2 (5 bases). Germline CDR1 SGHVS, CDR2 FQNEAQ. V gave up 5 bases and J gave up 1 base, with 12 bases separating them. CDR3 length: 14 amino acids. Here the CDR3 reads CASSRTFLSYEQYF. Here the CDR3 DNA reads TGTGCCAGCAGCCGGACTTTCTTATCCTACGAGCAGTACTTC.

CDR3 DNA: TGTGCCAGCAGTTTAGGGGGGATCTATGGCTACACCTTC. Translated: CASSLGGIYGYTF. V gene TRBV28 combines with J gene TRBJ1-2; D perhaps matches TRBD1 (5 bases). This CDR3 contains 13 residues. The germline V and J ends were trimmed by 2 bases and 4 bases, with 8 bases remaining between them. Germline V gives CDR1 MDHEN, CDR2 SYDVKM.

CDR3 nucleotide sequence: TGTGCCAGCAGCTTTAGCGGGCCCCCGCAGTTCTTC. This translates into CASSFSGPPQFF. The chain has TRBV7-3 and TRBJ2-1; 7 nucleotides align to TRBD2. Germline assignment: CDR1 SGHTA and CDR2 FQGTGA. The CDR3 has 12 amino acids. The V segment lost 3 bases and the J segment 12 bases; nucleotides outside the gene matches: 5.

The chain carries TRBV19 and TRBJ1-1; D not resolved. Germline V gives CDR1 LNHDA, CDR2 SQIVND (reference sequence). V shed 8 bases and J shed 2 bases, with 15 bases lying between them. The CDR3 length is 14 residues. The CDR3 DNA follows: TGTGCCAGTCAAAGTCCCGGTACCAACACTGAAGCTTTCTTT. Its protein is CASQSPGTNTEAFF.

The chain carries TRBV9 and TRBJ2-3; TRBD2 is a possible D gene (7 bases). Trimming cost V 0 bases and J 2 bases, with 16 bases left between them. This CDR3 spans 17 amino acids. In germline, CDR1 is SGDLS, CDR2 YYNGEE. CDR3 sequence (DNA): TGTGCCAGCAGCGTAGCTGCCCGGGCGGGGGCCACAGATACGCAGTATTTT. Translation: CASSVAARAGATDTQYF.

A note on this clone: Additional DNA sequences in this sample encode the identical CDR3. This chain links TRBV4-1 with TRBJ2-7, with a tentative D call TRBD1 (6 bases). This CDR3 has 13 amino acids. In germline, CDR1 is MGHRA, CDR2 YSYEKL. V lost 0 bases, J lost 3 bases, and 6 bases lay in between. The CDR3 nucleotides are TGCGCCAGCAGCCAAGACAGGGGCTACGAGCAGTACTTC. Its protein is CASSQDRGYEQYF.

The CDR3 region has the DNA TGCGCCAGCAGCCAGCCAGCCATGAACACTGAAGCTTTCTTT. Translation gives CASSQPAMNTEAFF. V gene TRBV4-1 combines with J gene TRBJ1-1; the D is unclear. CDR1 is MGHRA, CDR2 YSYEKL, per germline. The CDR3 is made up of 14 amino acids. Trimming pared 3 bases from V and 0 bases from J, leaving 8 bases between.

This clone appeared a single time. V usage is TRBV6-5 and J usage is TRBJ1-1; D might be TRBD1 (6 bases). The V and J ends lost 2 bases and 5 bases respectively, with 18 bases between them. Germline V CDR1 and CDR2: MNHEY, SVGAGI. The CDR3 extends over 16 amino acids. The CDR3 is CASSYVRDPQGTEAFF. CDR3 in DNA: TGTGCCAGCAGTTACGTCCGGGACCCTCAGGGGACTGAAGCTTTCTTT.

V gene TRBV28 combines with J gene TRBJ2-5, with a weak D call TRBD2 (6 bases). V was clipped by 5 bases and J by 1 base, with 26 bases between them. Germline V gives CDR1 MDHEN, CDR2 SYDVKM. The CDR3 contains 19 residues. Here the CDR3 DNA reads TGTGCCAGCAGTCCTTTCTTCCCGGGAGCAACAATATCCCAAGAGACCCAGTACTTC. This translates into CASSPFFPGATISQETQYF.

The chain recombines TRBV6-1 with TRBJ2-7, with 7 bases identical to TRBD1. V was pared by 6 bases and J by 6 bases, with 11 bases of the junction left unmatched. CDR1 and CDR2 from the germline V gene are MNHNS and SASEGT. This CDR3 is 14 amino acids long. CDR3 in DNA: TGTGCCAGCAGGGGGAGACAGGGTGGCGGCGAGCAGTACTTC. It translates to CASRGRQGGGEQYF.

The chain uses TRBV6-5 and TRBJ1-3, with 9 bases that match TRBD1. In germline, CDR1 is MNHEY, CDR2 SVGAGI. The CDR3 contains 15 residues. Trimming removed 6 bases from V and 3 bases from J; junction bases left unmatched: 6. The DNA for the CDR3 is TGTGCCAGCAGCCCAGACAGGGGGTATGGAAACACCATATATTTT. Its translation is CASSPDRGYGNTIYF.

The V gene is TRBV28, the J gene TRBJ2-3, with D perhaps matching TRBD2 (5 bases). The CDR3 contains 13 residues. Germline CDR1 and CDR2: MDHEN and SYDVKM. Trimming stripped 7 bases from V and 2 bases from J, with 10 bases between. CDR3 loop: CASTPGNTDTQYF. In DNA form, the CDR3 reads TGTGCCAGCACCCCGGGGAACACAGATACGCAGTATTTT.

The V gene is TRBV2, the J gene TRBJ2-1, with D unresolved. CDR3 length equals 13 residues. CDR1 and CDR2 from the germline V gene are SNHLY and FYNNEI. V was cut by 7 bases and J by 9 bases, with 16 bases left in between. CDR3 in amino acids: CASTSGMFGEQFF. DNA of the CDR3: TGTGCCAGCACGTCGGGTATGTTCGGTGAGCAGTTCTTC.

The V and J genes are TRBV14 and TRBJ2-7; no clear D. Trimming left V 0 bases short and J 3 bases short, with 9 bases between. The V gene's germline CDR1 is SGHDN and CDR2 FVKESK. CDR3 length: 14 residues. The CDR3 sequence is CASSQEGALYEQYF. CDR3 DNA: TGTGCCAGCAGCCAAGAAGGTGCTCTCTACGAGCAGTACTTC.

The rearrangement uses TRBV9 and TRBJ1-3; D not certain. The length of the CDR3 is 15 residues. CDR1 is SGDLS, CDR2 YYNGEE, per germline. Trimming shortened V by 4 bases and J by 0 bases, and 11 bases separated the two germline ends. The CDR3 region is CASSPNQVSGNTIYF. CDR3 nucleotides: TGTGCCAGCAGCCCAAATCAAGTCTCTGGAAACACCATATATTTT.

The chain has TRBV10-3 and TRBJ1-2, with unresolved D. Germline CDR1 reads ENHRY; CDR2 reads SYGVKD. The length of the CDR3 is 14 residues. Deletions cut 0 bases from V and 6 bases from J, with 11 bases between. CDR3 in DNA: TGTGCCATCAGTGAGTCGGCGGTAGTAAATGGCTACACCTTC. It is translated as CAISESAVVNGYTF.